The next 25 T cell receptor beta chains were all read from a single sample in a study of cytomegalovirus exposure and HLA in healthy donors. It was with 60 Vbeta and 13 Jbeta primers that the PCR ran. The protocol was immunoSEQ multiplex PCR, while the TCRdb copy is restricted to in-frame clones and leaves out a portion. Here the sample spans approximately 100,000 clones, roughly four fifths being singletons. Sequencing was performed on PBMCs. The receptors shown here come from a man in his sixties in good health and CMV-seronegative.

A single count supports this clone. The chain combines TRBV30 with TRBJ2-7; a weak D match, TRBD2 (6 bases). CDR1 is GTSNPN, CDR2 SVGIG, per germline (reference sequence). The CDR3 sequence is 13 residues long. Trimming took 2 bases from V and 6 from J, leaving 14 bases between them. As DNA, the CDR3 is TGTGCCTGGAGTCTAGCAGGAGGGCGCGAGCAGTACTTC. Translating it yields CAWSLAGGREQYF. The full variable domain, in which reference TRBV30 and TRBJ2-7 provide the parts outside the CDR3, is SQTIHQWPATLVQPVGSPLSLECTVEGTSNPNLYWYRQAAGRGLQLLFYSVGIGQISSEVPQNLSASRPQDRQFILSSKKLLLSDSGFYLCAWSLAGGREQYFGPGTRLTVT.

The chain employs TRBV2 and TRBJ2-2; D perhaps matches TRBD2 (6 bases). Germline loops: CDR1 SNHLY, CDR2 FYNNEI. Deletions cut 0 bases from V and 7 bases from J, with 12 bases between. This CDR3 is built from 15 residues. The CDR3 loop reads CASSEAGGGNGELFF. CDR3 nucleotides: TGTGCCAGCAGTGAAGCCGGGGGTGGGAACGGGGAGCTGTTTTTT.

CDR3 loop: CASSTTSGGNTQYF. The CDR3 DNA sequence: TGTGCCAGCTCTACAACTAGCGGGGGTAATACGCAGTATTTT. V is TRBV2 and J is TRBJ2-3, with 11 bases matching TRBD2. Germline values: CDR1 SNHLY, CDR2 FYNNEI. V was pared by 8 bases and J by 7 bases, with 8 bases of the junction left unmatched. There are 14 residues in the CDR3.

The chain has TRBV19 and TRBJ2-5; possibly TRBD1 for D (5 bases). V lost 6 bases to trimming and J lost 4 bases, with 15 bases between them. From germline, CDR1 is LNHDA and CDR2 SQIVND (reference sequence). This CDR3 is 14 amino acids long. The DNA of the CDR3 is TGTGCCAGTAGCCTCTGGGGCATGGGAGAGACCCAGTACTTC. Translated: CASSLWGMGETQYF.

The chain recombines TRBV4-2 with TRBJ1-6; 9 bases match TRBD1. CDR1 is LGHNA and CDR2 is YNFKEQ in the germline V gene. There are 17 residues in the CDR3. Unmatched junction bases numbered 12, after V lost 4 bases and J lost 8 bases. CDR3 loop: CASSRGGLQGADSPLHF. CDR3 bases: TGTGCCAGCAGCCGCGGGGGCCTACAGGGGGCGGATTCACCCCTCCACTTT.

The rearrangement uses TRBV6-5 and TRBJ1-2; D is possibly TRBD1 (5 bases). This CDR3 is 13 amino acids long. V lost 5 bases and J lost 3, with 10 bases in between. Germline CDR1 and CDR2: MNHEY and SVGAGI. The CDR3 coding sequence is TGTGCCAGCAGTCAAGGACAAGACTATGGCTACACCTTC. Amino acid sequence: CASSQGQDYGYTF.

A few counts support this clone. J is TRBJ2-7 and V is TRBV13; 10 bases match TRBD1. This CDR3 region has 16 residues. Trimming cost V 5 bases and J 2 bases; bases outside gene matches: 9. Germline V gene sequence: CDR1 PRHDT, CDR2 FYEKMQ (reference sequence). CDR3 coding DNA: TGTGCCAGCAGCGAACCCGGGACAGGGGCACCCTACGAGCAGTACTTC. The encoded protein is CASSEPGTGAPYEQYF.

This clone was counted a few times. The chain recombines TRBV4-3 with TRBJ2-1; D may be TRBD1 (8 bases). The CDR3 runs 14 residues. Trimming stripped 3 bases from V and 9 bases from J, with 15 bases between. Germline CDR1 is LGHNA and CDR2 is YSLEER. The CDR3 DNA reads TGCGCCAGCAGCCACGTACAGGGGGAGGGTGAGCAGTTCTTC. Its translation: CASSHVQGEGEQFF.

The V call is TRBV4-3, the J call TRBJ1-3; D may be TRBD1 (6 bases). Germline V CDR1 and CDR2: LGHNA, YSLEER. The length of the CDR3 is 15 residues. Trimming pared 1 base from V and 5 bases from J, leaving 12 bases between. CDR3 nucleotide sequence: TGCGCCAGCAGCCAAGCCGGGACAACCAGAAACACCATATATTTT. Translated, it gives CASSQAGTTRNTIYF.

The gene calls are TRBV2 and TRBJ2-5, with D perhaps TRBD1 (6 bases). The CDR3 loop spans 12 amino acids. The germline CDR1 and CDR2 sequences are SNHLY and FYNNEI. V was trimmed by 7 bases and J by 3 bases, leaving 9 bases between them. In DNA, the CDR3 is TGTGCCAGCAACTACAGGGAAGAGACCCAGTACTTC. It is translated as CASNYREETQYF.

The chain links TRBV29-1 to TRBJ1-1; 7 nucleotides line up with TRBD1. V shed 4 bases and J 3 bases; nucleotides not matched to a gene: 5. The V gene's germline CDR1 is SQVTM and CDR2 ANQGSEA. The CDR3 loop spans 13 amino acids. The CDR3 reads CSVVGTADTEAFF. DNA for the CDR3: TGCAGCGTTGTGGGGACAGCGGACACTGAAGCTTTCTTT.

For this clone: The sample carries other DNA sequences with the same CDR3. V gene TRBV15 combines with J gene TRBJ1-1; D may be TRBD1 (5 bases). Germline-derived CDR1 and CDR2 are LNHNV and YYDKDF (reference sequence). Trimming took off 3 bases at V and 1 base at J, with 12 bases between the two ends. The CDR3 runs 15 residues. The CDR3: CATSRGGGRNTEAFF. CDR3 bases: TGTGCCACCAGCAGGGGCGGGGGACGGAACACTGAAGCTTTCTTT.

This clone was seen only a few times. The V gene is TRBV19, the J gene TRBJ2-5; the D gene is possibly TRBD2 (5 bases). Trimming cost V 0 bases and J 4 bases, with 9 bases left between them. The germline V gene has CDR1 LNHDA and CDR2 SQIVND (reference sequence). The CDR3 loop spans 14 amino acids. CDR3 bases: TGTGCCAGTAGTATAGAAGGGAGAGGAGAGACCCAGTACTTC. It specifies CASSIEGRGETQYF.

This clone showed up just once. This sequence joins TRBV5-1 and TRBJ1-1; D not resolved. This CDR3 contains 15 residues. Germline CDR1 is SGHRS and CDR2 is YFSETQ. V dropped 5 bases and J dropped 3 bases, with 17 bases sitting between them. The CDR3 DNA sequence: TGCGCCAGCAGATCGATAGCCCTGGGAGACACTGAAGCTTTCTTT. It codes for CASRSIALGDTEAFF.

J is TRBJ2-3 and V is TRBV7-2; TRBD1 might be the D (5 bases). Germline CDR1 is SGHTA and CDR2 is FQGNSA. The V gene lost 1 base and the J gene lost 11 bases, with 16 bases spanning the gap. The CDR3 runs 14 residues. The CDR3 bases are TGTGCCAGCAGCTTAGTTTCAGGGTCAATTAAGCAGTATTTT. It codes for CASSLVSGSIKQYF.

Points on this clone: It is likely a read error, because the conserved phenylalanine at the end of the CDR3 is missing. The chain has TRBV4-1 and TRBJ1-6, with no clear D. The CDR3 runs 17 residues. Germline CDR1 MGHRA, CDR2 YSYEKL. V dropped 0 bases and J dropped 7 bases, with 16 bases sitting between them. The CDR3 DNA follows: TGCGCCAGCAGCCAAGATCTTGCAGGTAGTCGCAATTCACCCCTCCACCTT. This gives the protein CASSQDLAGSRNSPLHL.

This sequence joins TRBV7-2 and TRBJ1-5; tentatively, D is TRBD1 (5 bases). This CDR3 has 17 amino acids. CDR1 SGHTA and CDR2 FQGNSA come from the germline V gene. Trimming left V 1 base short and J 0 bases short, with 13 bases between. The DNA of the CDR3 is TGTGCCAGCAGCTTAGGGGGGGGTGGGTTTAGCAATCAGCCCCAGCATTTT. Translating it yields CASSLGGGGFSNQPQHF.

V gene TRBV10-3 combines with J gene TRBJ2-1; TRBD1 is a possible D gene (6 bases). Trimming cost V 7 bases and J 4 bases, with 17 bases left between them. The CDR3 consists of 15 residues. Germline V lookup: CDR1 ENHRY, CDR2 SYGVKD. Here the CDR3 DNA reads TGTGCCATCAACCAAGTGGGGGCCGAGTACAATGAGCAGTTCTTC. This encodes CAINQVGAEYNEQFF.

V is TRBV7-2 and J is TRBJ1-5; no firm D call. This CDR3 contains 13 residues. Trimming stripped 1 base from V and 4 bases from J, with 5 bases between. CDR1 SGHTA and CDR2 FQGNSA come from the germline V gene. The CDR3 loop reads CASSLDQNQPQHF. Here the CDR3 DNA reads TGTGCCAGCAGCTTAGATCAGAATCAGCCCCAGCATTTT.

This chain connects TRBV4-2 to TRBJ2-1; possible D gene TRBD1, 6 bases. The V gene's germline CDR1 is LGHNA and CDR2 YNFKEQ. V lost 0 bases and J 6 bases, leaving 15 bases between the germline ends. This CDR3 has 16 residues. The chain's CDR3 is CASSQDRWQGSNEQFF. For the CDR3, the DNA is TGTGCCAGCAGCCAAGATCGGTGGCAGGGGAGCAATGAGCAGTTCTTC.

The chain carries TRBV14 and TRBJ2-2; D gene unclear. Germline V gene lookup returns CDR1 SGHDN and CDR2 FVKESK. The V end was cut by 4 bases, the J end by 8 bases, with 8 bases between. CDR3 length equals 12 residues. The DNA for the CDR3 is TGTGCCAGCAGCCCCACAGCAGGGGAGCTGTTTTTT. Amino acid sequence: CASSPTAGELFF.

This clone was seen only once. This chain connects TRBV21-1 to TRBJ1-5; TRBD1 is taken as the D call from the table, unchecked against the DNA. TRBV21-1 corresponds to a pseudogene. CDR3 length equals 18 residues. DNA for the CDR3: TGTGCCAGCAGCAAAGATGGGACAGGGTTCATGAGGGGACAGCCCCAGCATTTT. Protein product: CASSKDGTGFMRGQPQHF.

This clone was seen only once. The J gene is TRBJ1-2, the V gene TRBV7-3; 7 bases map to TRBD1. The CDR3 is made up of 12 amino acids. V shed 5 bases and J 7 bases; nucleotides not matched to a gene: 4. CDR1 and CDR2 (germline): SGHTA, FQGTGA. The CDR3 loop reads CASSLTGSGYTF. CDR3 DNA sequence: TGTGCCAGCAGCCTGACAGGGTCTGGCTACACCTTC. Variable domain in full (rest from reference TRBV7-3 and TRBJ1-2): GAGVSQTPSNKVTEKGKYVELRCDPISGHTALYWYRQSLGQGPEFLIYFQGTGAADDSGLPNDRFFAVRPEGSVSTLKIQRTERGDSAVYLCASSLTGSGYTFGSGTRLTVV.

This chain uses TRBV18 with TRBJ1-4; 11 nucleotides agree with TRBD1. Germline CDR1 and CDR2: KGHSH and LQKENI. Trimming cost V 4 bases and J 7 bases; bases outside gene matches: 5. The CDR3 consists of 15 residues. This CDR3 reads CASSRTGTGGEKLFF. CDR3 nucleotides: TGTGCCAGCTCACGGACCGGGACAGGGGGTGAAAAACTGTTTTTT.

This clone was picked up many times. The chain employs TRBV7-9 and TRBJ2-1; 16 nucleotides agree with TRBD2. V was pared by 5 bases and J by 0 bases, with 7 bases of the junction left unmatched. Germline CDR1 SEHNR, CDR2 FQNEAQ (reference sequence). The CDR3 has 19 amino acids. CDR3 nucleotide sequence: TGTGCCAGCAGCCCTGGGACTAGCGGGGGGGGAAGCTCCTACAATGAGCAGTTCTTC. Protein: CASSPGTSGGGSSYNEQFF.